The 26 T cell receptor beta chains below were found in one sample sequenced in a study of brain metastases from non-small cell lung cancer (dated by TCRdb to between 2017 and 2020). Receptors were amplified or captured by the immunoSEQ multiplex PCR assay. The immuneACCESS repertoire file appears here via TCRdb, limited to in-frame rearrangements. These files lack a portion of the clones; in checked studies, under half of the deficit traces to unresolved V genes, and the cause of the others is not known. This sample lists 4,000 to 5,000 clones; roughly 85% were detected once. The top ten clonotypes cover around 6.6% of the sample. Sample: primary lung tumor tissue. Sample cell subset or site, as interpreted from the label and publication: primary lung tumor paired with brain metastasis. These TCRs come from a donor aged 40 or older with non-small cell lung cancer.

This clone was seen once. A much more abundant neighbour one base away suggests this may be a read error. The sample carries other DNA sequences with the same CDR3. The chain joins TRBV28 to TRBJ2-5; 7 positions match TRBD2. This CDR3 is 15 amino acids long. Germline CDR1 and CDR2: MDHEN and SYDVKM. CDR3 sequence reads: CASSWTSQYQETQYF. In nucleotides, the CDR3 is TGTGCCAGCAGCTGGACTAGTCAGTACCAAGAAACCCAGTACTTC.

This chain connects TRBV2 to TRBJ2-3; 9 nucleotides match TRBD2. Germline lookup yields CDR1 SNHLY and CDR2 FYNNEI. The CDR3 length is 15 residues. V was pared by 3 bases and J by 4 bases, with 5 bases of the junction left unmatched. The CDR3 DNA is TGTGCCAGCAGTGACGGCGGGAGGGCAGCAGATACGCAGTATTTT. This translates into CASSDGGRAADTQYF.

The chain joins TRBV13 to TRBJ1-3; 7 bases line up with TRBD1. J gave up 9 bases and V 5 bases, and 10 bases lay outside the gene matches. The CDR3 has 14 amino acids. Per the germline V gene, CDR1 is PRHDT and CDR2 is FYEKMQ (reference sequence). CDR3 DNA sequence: TGTGCCAGCAGCCCAGGACAGGCTCGAGCCACCATATATTTT. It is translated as CASSPGQARATIYF.

CDR3 DNA sequence: TGCAGCGTGGCGGGGGAGACCCAGTACTTC. Translation gives CSVAGETQYF. This chain connects TRBV29-1 to TRBJ2-5; perhaps TRBD2 as D (6 bases). V dropped 6 bases and J dropped 5 bases, with 7 bases sitting between them. The V gene's germline CDR1 is SQVTM and CDR2 ANQGSEA. This CDR3 comprises 10 residues.

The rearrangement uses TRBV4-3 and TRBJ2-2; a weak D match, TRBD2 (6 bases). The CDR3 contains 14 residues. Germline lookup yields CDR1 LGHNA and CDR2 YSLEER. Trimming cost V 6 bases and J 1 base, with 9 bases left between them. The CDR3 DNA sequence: TGCGCCAGCAGACGGGAGTGGAACACCGGGGAGCTGTTTTTT. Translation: CASRREWNTGELFF.

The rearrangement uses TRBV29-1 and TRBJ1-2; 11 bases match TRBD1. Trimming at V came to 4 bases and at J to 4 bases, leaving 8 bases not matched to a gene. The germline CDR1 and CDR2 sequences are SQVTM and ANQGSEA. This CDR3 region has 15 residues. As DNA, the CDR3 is TGCAGCGTTGCCGACCTCGGACAGGGGGCCTATGGCTACACCTTC. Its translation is CSVADLGQGAYGYTF.

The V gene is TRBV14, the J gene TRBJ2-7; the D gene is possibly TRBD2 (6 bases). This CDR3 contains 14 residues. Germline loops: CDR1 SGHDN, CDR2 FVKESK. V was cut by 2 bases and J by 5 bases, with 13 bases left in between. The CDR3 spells CASSQWATGDEQYF. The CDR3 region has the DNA TGTGCCAGCAGCCAATGGGCAACGGGAGACGAGCAGTACTTC.

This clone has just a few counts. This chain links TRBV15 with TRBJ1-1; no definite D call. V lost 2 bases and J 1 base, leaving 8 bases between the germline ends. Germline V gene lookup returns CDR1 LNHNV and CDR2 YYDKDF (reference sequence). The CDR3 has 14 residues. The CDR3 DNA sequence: TGTGCCACCAGCAGATACGTAGGGAACACTGAAGCTTTCTTT. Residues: CATSRYVGNTEAFF.

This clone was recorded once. CDR3 DNA: TGCGCCAGCAGCCAAGTCGCCGGGCCCAGGGTCTACGAGCAGTACTTC. Protein: CASSQVAGPRVYEQYF. V usage is TRBV4-1 and J usage is TRBJ2-7, with D perhaps matching TRBD1 (5 bases). Germline assignment: CDR1 MGHRA and CDR2 YSYEKL. This CDR3 comprises 16 residues. Trimming cost V 1 base and J 3 bases, with 16 bases left between them.

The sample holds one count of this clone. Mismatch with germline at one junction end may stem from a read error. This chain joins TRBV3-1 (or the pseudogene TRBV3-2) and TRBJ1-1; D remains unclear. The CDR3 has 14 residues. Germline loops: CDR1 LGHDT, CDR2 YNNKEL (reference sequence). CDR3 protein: CANSQEQYFTEAFF. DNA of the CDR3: TGTGCCAACAGCCAAGAACAGTATTTCACTGAAGCTTTCTTT.

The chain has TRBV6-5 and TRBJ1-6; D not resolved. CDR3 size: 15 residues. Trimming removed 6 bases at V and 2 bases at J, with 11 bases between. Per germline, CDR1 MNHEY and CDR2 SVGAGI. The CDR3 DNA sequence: TGTGCCAGCAGGGCAGAGGGTGCCTATAATTCACCCCTCCACTTT. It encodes CASRAEGAYNSPLHF.

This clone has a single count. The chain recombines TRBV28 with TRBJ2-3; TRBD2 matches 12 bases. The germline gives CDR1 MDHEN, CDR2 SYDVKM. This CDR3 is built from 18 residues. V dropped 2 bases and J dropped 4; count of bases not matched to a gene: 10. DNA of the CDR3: TGTGCCAGCAGTTTACCCGGCGGACTAGCGGGGCTAGCAGATACGCAGTATTTT. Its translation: CASSLPGGLAGLADTQYF. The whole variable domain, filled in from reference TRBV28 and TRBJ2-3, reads DVKVTQSSRYLVKRTGEKVFLECVQDMDHENMFWYRQDPGLGLRLIYFSYDVKMKEKGDIPEGYSVSREKKERFSLILESASTNQTSMYLCASSLPGGLAGLADTQYFGPGTRLTVL.

CDR3 amino acids: CASSRLGTERETQYF. The CDR3 DNA reads as TGCGCCAGCAGCCGGCTTGGGACGGAAAGAGAGACCCAGTACTTC. This chain links TRBV5-1 with TRBJ2-5; D is tentatively TRBD1 or TRBD2 (5 bases each). CDR1 SGHRS and CDR2 YFSETQ come from the germline V gene. V was trimmed by 4 bases and J by 4 bases, leaving 17 bases between them. The CDR3 sequence is 15 residues long.

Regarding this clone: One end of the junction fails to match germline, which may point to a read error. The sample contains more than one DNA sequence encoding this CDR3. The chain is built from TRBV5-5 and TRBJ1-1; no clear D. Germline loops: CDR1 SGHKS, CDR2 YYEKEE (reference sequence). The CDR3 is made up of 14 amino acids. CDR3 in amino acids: CASSLQAVNTEAFF. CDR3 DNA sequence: TGTGCTAGCAGCTTGCAGGCAGTGAACACTGAAGCTTTCTTT. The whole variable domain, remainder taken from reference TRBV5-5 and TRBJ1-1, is DAGVTQSPTHLIKTRGQQVTLRCSPISGHKSVSWYQQVLGQGPQFIFQYYEKEERGRGNFPDRFSARQFPNYSSELNVNALLLGDSALYLCASSLQAVNTEAFFGQGTRLTVV.

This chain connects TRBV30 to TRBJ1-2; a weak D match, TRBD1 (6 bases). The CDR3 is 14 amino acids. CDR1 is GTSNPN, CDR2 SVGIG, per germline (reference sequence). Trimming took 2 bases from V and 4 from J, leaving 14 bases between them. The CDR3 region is CAWSRGGASYGYTF. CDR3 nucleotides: TGTGCCTGGAGTCGGGGGGGCGCGTCCTATGGCTACACCTTC.

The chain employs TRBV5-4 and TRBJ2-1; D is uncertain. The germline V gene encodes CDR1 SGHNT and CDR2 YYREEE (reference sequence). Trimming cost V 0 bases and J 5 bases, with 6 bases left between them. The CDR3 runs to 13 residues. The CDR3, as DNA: TGTGCCAGCAGCTTGGATCAGAACAATGAGCAGTTCTTC. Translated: CASSLDQNNEQFF.

In DNA form, the CDR3 reads TGTGCCAGCAGCGTAGAAGGACAGTTCCAAGAGACCCAGTACTTC. This gives the protein CASSVEGQFQETQYF. The chain uses TRBV9 and TRBJ2-5, with D perhaps matching TRBD1 (6 bases). This CDR3 region has 15 residues. Trimming removed 0 bases at V and 1 base at J, with 10 bases between. Per the germline V gene, CDR1 is SGDLS and CDR2 is YYNGEE.

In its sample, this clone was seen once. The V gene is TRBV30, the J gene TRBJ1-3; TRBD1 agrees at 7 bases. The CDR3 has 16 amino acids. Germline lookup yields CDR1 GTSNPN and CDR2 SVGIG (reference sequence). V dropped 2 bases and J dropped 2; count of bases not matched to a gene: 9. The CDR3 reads CAWSRRQGDPGNTIYF. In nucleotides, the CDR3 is TGTGCCTGGAGTAGGCGACAGGGTGACCCTGGAAACACCATATATTTT.

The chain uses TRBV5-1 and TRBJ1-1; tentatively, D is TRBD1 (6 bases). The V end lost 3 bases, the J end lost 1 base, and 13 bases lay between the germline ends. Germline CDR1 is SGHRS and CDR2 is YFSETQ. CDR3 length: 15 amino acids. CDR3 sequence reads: CASSSGGAANTEAFF. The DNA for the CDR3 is TGCGCCAGCAGCTCCGGGGGGGCGGCGAACACTGAAGCTTTCTTT.

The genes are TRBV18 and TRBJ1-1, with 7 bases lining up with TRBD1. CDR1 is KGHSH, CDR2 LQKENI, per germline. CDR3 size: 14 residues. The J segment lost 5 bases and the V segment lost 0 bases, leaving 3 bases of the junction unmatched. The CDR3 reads CASSPPTGFTEAFF. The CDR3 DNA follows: TGTGCCAGCTCACCACCGACAGGGTTTACTGAAGCTTTCTTT.

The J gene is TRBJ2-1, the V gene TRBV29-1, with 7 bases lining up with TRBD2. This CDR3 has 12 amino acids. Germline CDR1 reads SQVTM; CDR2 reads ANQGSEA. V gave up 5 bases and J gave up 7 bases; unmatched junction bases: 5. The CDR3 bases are TGCAGCGTTCAGCGGGATAATAATGAGCAGTTCTTC. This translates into CSVQRDNNEQFF.

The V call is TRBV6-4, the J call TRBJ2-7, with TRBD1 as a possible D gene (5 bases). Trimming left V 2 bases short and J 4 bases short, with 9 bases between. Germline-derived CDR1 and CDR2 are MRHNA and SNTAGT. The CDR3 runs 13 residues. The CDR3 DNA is TGTGCCAGCAGTGACCTTCCAGGGTACGAGCAGTACTTC. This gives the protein CASSDLPGYEQYF.

The CDR3 loop is CASVSGPNTGELFF. CDR3 nucleotides: TGTGCCAGCGTCAGCGGCCCAAACACCGGGGAGCTGTTTTTT. The chain links TRBV6-1 to TRBJ2-2; a weak D match, TRBD2 (5 bases). This CDR3 spans 14 amino acids. Looked up from germline, CDR1 is MNHNS and CDR2 is SASEGT. V lost 8 bases and J lost 2, with 12 bases in between.

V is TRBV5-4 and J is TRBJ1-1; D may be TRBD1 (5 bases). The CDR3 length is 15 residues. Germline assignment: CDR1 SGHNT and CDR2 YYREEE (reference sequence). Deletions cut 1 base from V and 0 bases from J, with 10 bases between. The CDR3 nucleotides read TGTGCCAGCAGCTTGTATGGGGGAATGAACACTGAAGCTTTCTTT. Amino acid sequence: CASSLYGGMNTEAFF.

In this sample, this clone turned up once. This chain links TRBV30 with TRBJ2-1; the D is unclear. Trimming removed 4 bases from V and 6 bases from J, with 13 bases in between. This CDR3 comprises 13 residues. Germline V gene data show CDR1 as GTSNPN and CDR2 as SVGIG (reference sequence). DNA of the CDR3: TGTGCCTGGAATCTTCCACCGGCCAATGAGCAGTTCTTC. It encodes CAWNLPPANEQFF.

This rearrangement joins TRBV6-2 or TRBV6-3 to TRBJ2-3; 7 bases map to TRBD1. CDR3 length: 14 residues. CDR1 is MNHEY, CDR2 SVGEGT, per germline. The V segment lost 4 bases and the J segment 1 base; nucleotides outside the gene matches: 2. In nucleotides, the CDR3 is TGTGCCAGCAGTTCCGGACAGGGCACAGATACGCAGTATTTT. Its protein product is CASSSGQGTDTQYF.